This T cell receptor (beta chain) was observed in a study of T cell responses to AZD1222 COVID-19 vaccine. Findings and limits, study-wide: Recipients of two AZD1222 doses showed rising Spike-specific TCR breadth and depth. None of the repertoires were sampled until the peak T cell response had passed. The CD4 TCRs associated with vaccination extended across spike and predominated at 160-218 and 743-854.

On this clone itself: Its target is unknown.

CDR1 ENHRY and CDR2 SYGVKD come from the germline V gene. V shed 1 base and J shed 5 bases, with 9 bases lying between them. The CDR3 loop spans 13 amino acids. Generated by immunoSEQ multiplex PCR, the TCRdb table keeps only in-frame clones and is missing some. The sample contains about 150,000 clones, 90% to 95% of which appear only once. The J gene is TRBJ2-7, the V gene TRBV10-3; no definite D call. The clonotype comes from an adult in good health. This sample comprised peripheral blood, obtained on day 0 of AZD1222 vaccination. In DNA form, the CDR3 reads TGTGCCATCAGTGAGTTTGAACAAGACGAGCAGTACTTC. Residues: CAISEFEQDEQYF.